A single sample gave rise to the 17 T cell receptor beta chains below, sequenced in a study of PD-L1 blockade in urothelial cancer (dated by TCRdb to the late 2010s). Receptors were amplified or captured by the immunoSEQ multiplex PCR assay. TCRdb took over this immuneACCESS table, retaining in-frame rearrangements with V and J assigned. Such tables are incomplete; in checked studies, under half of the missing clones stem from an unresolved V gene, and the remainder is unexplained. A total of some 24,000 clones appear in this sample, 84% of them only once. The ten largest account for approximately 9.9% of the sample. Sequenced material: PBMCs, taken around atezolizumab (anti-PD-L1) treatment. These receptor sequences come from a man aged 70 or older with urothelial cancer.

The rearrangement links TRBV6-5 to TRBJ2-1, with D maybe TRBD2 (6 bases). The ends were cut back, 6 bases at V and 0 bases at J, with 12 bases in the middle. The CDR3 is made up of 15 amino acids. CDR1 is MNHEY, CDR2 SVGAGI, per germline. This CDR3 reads CASRGAGPSYNEQFF. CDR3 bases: TGTGCCAGCAGAGGGGCGGGACCCTCCTACAATGAGCAGTTCTTC.

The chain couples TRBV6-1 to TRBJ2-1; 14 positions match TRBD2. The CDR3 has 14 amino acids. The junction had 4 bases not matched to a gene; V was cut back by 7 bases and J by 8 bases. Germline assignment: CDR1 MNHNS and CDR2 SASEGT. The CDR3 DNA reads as TGTGCCAGCACGGCGACTAGCGGGAGGGATGAGCAGTTCTTC. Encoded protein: CASTATSGRDEQFF.

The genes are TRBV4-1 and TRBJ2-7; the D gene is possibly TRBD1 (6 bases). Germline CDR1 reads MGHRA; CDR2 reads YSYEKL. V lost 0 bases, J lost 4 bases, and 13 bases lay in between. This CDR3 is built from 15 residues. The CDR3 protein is CASSQDLQGRYEQYF. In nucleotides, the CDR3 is TGCGCCAGCAGCCAAGATCTACAGGGAAGGTACGAGCAGTACTTC.

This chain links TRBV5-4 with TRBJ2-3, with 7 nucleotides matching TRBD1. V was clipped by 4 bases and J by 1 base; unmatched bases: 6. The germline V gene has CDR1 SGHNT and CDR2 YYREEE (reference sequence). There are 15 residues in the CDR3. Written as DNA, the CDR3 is TGTGCCAGCAGCAACAGGGGAGAGGGCACAGATACGCAGTATTTT. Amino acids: CASSNRGEGTDTQYF.

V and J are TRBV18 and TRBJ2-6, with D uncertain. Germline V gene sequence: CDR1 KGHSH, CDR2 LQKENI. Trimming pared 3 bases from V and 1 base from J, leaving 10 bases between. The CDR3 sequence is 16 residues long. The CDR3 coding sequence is TGTGCCAGCTCACCGTTCGGAGCGTCTGGGGCCAACGTCCTGACTTTC. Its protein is CASSPFGASGANVLTF.

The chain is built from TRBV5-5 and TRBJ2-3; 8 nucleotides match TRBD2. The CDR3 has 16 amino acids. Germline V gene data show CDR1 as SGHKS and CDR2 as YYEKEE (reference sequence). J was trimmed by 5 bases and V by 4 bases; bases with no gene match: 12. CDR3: CASSPLADMDGDTQYF. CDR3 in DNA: TGTGCCAGCAGCCCACTAGCGGACATGGATGGAGATACGCAGTATTTT.

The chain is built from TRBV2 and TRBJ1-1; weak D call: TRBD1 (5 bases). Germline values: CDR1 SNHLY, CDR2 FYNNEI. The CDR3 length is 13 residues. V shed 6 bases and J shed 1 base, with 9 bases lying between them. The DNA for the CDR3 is TGTGCCAGCAGCTTCCAGGGGAACACTGAAGCTTTCTTT. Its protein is CASSFQGNTEAFF.

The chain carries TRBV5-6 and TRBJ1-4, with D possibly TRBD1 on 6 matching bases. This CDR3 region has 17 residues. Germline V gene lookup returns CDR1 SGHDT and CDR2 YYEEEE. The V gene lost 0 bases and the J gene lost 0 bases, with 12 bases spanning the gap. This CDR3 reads CASSLESAGATNEKLFF. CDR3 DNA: TGTGCCAGCAGCTTGGAAAGTGCAGGGGCAACTAATGAAAAACTGTTTTTT.

DNA of the CDR3: TGTGCCAGCAGCGTAGGGACAGGGGTCTACGAGCAGTACTTC. Protein sequence: CASSVGTGVYEQYF. J is TRBJ2-7 and V is TRBV9; 9 bases align to TRBD1. Germline V gene data show CDR1 as SGDLS and CDR2 as YYNGEE. With 0 bases clipped from V and 3 bases from J, the junction kept 1 base outside the gene matches. The CDR3 runs 14 residues.

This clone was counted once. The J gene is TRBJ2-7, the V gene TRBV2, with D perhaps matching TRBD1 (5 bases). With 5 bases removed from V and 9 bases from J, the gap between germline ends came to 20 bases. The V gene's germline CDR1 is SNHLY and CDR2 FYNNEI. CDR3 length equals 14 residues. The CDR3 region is CASSSEVARARQYF. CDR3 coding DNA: TGTGCCAGCAGTTCAGAGGTAGCCAGGGCACGGCAGTACTTC. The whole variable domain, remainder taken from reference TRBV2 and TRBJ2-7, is EPEVTQTPSHQVTQMGQEVILRCVPISNHLYFYWYRQILGQKVEFLVSFYNNEISEKSEIFDDQFSVERPDGSNFTLKIRSTKLEDSAMYFCASSSEVARARQYFGPGTRLTVT.

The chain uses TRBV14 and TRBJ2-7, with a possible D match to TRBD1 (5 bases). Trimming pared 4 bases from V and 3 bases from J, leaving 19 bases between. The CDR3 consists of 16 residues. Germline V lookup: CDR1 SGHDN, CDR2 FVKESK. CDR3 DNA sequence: TGTGCCAGCAGCCTCGGTAAGGACGTTAGGGGCTACGAGCAGTACTTC. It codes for CASSLGKDVRGYEQYF.

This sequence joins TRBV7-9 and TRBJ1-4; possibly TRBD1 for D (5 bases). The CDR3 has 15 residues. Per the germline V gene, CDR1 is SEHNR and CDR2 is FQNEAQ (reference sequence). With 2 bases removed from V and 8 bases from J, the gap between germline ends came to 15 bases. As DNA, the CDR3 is TGTGCCAGCAGCTTATCACTTAGGGGTCGAGAAAAACTGTTTTTT. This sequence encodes CASSLSLRGREKLFF.

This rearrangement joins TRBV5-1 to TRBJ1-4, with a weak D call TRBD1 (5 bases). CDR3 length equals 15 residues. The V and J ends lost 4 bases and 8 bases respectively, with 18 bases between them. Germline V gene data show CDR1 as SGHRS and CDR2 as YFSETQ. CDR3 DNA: TGCGCCAGCAGCGCGGTGACAGCCGTGGGGGAAAAACTGTTTTTT. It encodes CASSAVTAVGEKLFF.

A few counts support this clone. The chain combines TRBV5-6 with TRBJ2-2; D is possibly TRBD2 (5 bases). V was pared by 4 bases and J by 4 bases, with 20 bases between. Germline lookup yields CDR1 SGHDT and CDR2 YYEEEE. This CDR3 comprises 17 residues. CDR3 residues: CASSPGGLVAFTGELFF. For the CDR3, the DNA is TGTGCCAGCAGCCCAGGAGGTCTAGTGGCTTTCACCGGGGAGCTGTTTTTT.

The chain's CDR3 is CASSIAVRQPQHF. The CDR3 DNA sequence: TGTGCCAGTAGTATCGCAGTGCGGCAGCCCCAGCATTTT. This chain connects TRBV19 to TRBJ1-5; D uncertain. Germline loops: CDR1 LNHDA, CDR2 SQIVND (reference sequence). The CDR3 totals 13 residues. Trimming took 3 bases from V and 7 from J, leaving 10 bases between them.

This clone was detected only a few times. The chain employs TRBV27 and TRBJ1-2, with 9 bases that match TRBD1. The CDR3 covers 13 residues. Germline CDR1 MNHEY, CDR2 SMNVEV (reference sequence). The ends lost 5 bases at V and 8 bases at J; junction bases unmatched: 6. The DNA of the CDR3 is TGTGCCAGCAGTCCTGACAGGGGGGGAGGCTACACCTTC. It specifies CASSPDRGGGYTF.

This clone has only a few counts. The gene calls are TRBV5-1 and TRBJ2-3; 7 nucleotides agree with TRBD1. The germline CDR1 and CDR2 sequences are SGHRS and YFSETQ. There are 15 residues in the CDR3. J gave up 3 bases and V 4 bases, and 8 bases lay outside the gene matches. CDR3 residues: CASSLTGLETDTQYF. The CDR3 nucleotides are TGCGCCAGCAGCCTGACAGGGTTGGAGACAGATACGCAGTATTTT.